This T cell receptor (beta chain) emerged from a study of regulatory T cells in long-lasting Graves disease. Investigators prepared the TCR beta libraries by applying iRepertoire HTBI primers and Arm-PCR of CDR3 regions. TCRdb reprocessed the multiplex PCR reads via MiXCR and lists one record per CDR3 protein. The sample holds 450,000 or so distinct CDR3 sequences; less than 25% are singletons and the top ten take over 7.5%. Time point reported: persistent/refractory GD, antithyroid drugs over 5 years with positive TRAb. RNA extracted from PBMCs served as the sequencing template. Trimming cost V 0 bases and J 6 bases, with 17 bases left between them. Germline loops: CDR1 MGHRA, CDR2 YSYEKL. The CDR3 runs 16 residues.

The material sequenced was peripheral blood mononuclear cells (PBMCs), taken when the disease was refractory, from a patient treated with antithyroid drugs. This clonotype originated in a female donor with Graves disease. The V and J genes are TRBV4-1 and TRBJ1-1; D is uncertain. The CDR3 reads CASSQDEAGGRAEAFF. CDR3 bases: TGCGCCAGCAGCCAAGATGAGGCGGGAGGACGGGCTGAAGCTTTCTTT.